The 29 T cell receptor beta chains below all came from one sample that was sequenced in a study of blood T cell repertoires in COVID-19. Repertoires were generated with immunoSEQ multiplex PCR, while TCRdb's copy carries only in-frame clones and drops some. The table has approximately 350,000 clones, about 90% seen once. Sequenced input: peripheral blood. The receptors stem from a woman between 18 and 29 years old who had recovered from COVID-19.

The CDR3 nucleotides read TGTGCCACTTCGGACAGGGATCGGCCGTTGGATACGCAGTATTTT. This translates into CATSDRDRPLDTQYF. The gene calls are TRBV2 and TRBJ2-3; TRBD1 matches at 8 bases. Looked up from germline, CDR1 is SNHLY and CDR2 is FYNNEI. Unmatched junction bases numbered 15, after V lost 10 bases and J lost 6 bases. This CDR3 is built from 15 residues.

The genes are TRBV6-2 or TRBV6-3 and TRBJ2-7; TRBD2 matches at 7 bases. V lost 0 bases to trimming and J lost 5 bases; unmatched junction nucleotides: 7. CDR1 MNHEY and CDR2 SVGEGT come from the germline V gene. The length of the CDR3 is 15 residues. For the CDR3, the DNA is TGTGCCAGCAGTTACTCCGCGGCGGGAGTCCACGAGCAGTACGTC. This codes for CASSYSAAGVHEQYV.

This rearrangement joins TRBV5-1 to TRBJ2-3, with 7 bases aligning to TRBD2. CDR3 length equals 15 residues. J gave up 2 bases and V 2 bases, and 5 bases lay outside the gene matches. Germline loops: CDR1 SGHRS, CDR2 YFSETQ. For the CDR3, the DNA is TGCGCCAGCAGCTTTTCCGGGACTAACACAGATACGCAGTATTTT. It yields the protein CASSFSGTNTDTQYF. The variable domain in full, with the rest retrieved from reference TRBV5-1 and TRBJ2-3, is KAGVTQTPRYLIKTRGQQVTLSCSPISGHRSVSWYQQTPGQGLQFLFEYFSETQRNKGNFPGRFSGRQFSNSRSEMNVSTLELGDSALYLCASSFSGTNTDTQYFGPGTRLTVL.

The chain joins TRBV2 to TRBJ2-1; weak D call: TRBD2 (5 bases). V was cut by 8 bases and J by 5 bases, with 16 bases left in between. The length of the CDR3 is 14 residues. Germline V gene sequence: CDR1 SNHLY, CDR2 FYNNEI. CDR3 nucleotide sequence: TGTGCCAGCTTTGTCGGGGAGACGAACAATGAGCAGTTCTTC. Translated: CASFVGETNNEQFF.

The chain combines TRBV19 with TRBJ2-1; D may be TRBD2 (5 bases). CDR3 length: 13 amino acids. Germline assignment: CDR1 LNHDA and CDR2 SQIVND (reference sequence). Trimming took 3 bases from V and 5 from J, leaving 8 bases between them. The chain's CDR3 is CASSILGNNEQFF. CDR3 nucleotide sequence: TGTGCCAGTAGTATCCTCGGGAACAATGAGCAGTTCTTC.

J is TRBJ2-5 and V is TRBV6-2 or TRBV6-3, with TRBD1 matching 7 bases. The germline V gene has CDR1 MNHEY and CDR2 SVGEGT. With V trimmed by 4 bases and J by 4 bases, 6 bases remained unmatched. This CDR3 contains 14 residues. The CDR3 DNA reads TGTGCCAGCAGTTCCGACAGGGCCTTAGAGACCCAGTACTTC. It translates to CASSSDRALETQYF.

This chain connects TRBV24-1 to TRBJ1-1; no clear D gene. The V end lost 4 bases, the J end lost 0 bases, and 8 bases lay between the germline ends. The germline V gene has CDR1 KGHDR and CDR2 SFDVKD. The CDR3 contains 14 residues. CDR3 nucleotides: TGTGCCACCAGTGACCGGCGGGTGAACACTGAAGCTTTCTTT. This sequence encodes CATSDRRVNTEAFF.

The J gene is TRBJ1-1, the V gene TRBV7-9, with D maybe TRBD1 (5 bases). V lost 5 bases to trimming and J lost 3 bases, with 19 bases between them. The germline CDR1 and CDR2 sequences are SEHNR and FQNEAQ (reference sequence). CDR3 length equals 16 residues. CDR3 nucleotide sequence: TGTGCCAGCAGCCCAAGAGGGGTCGGGGGGGACACTGAAGCTTTCTTT. Its translation is CASSPRGVGGDTEAFF.

This clone was picked up a small number of times. J is TRBJ2-2 and V is TRBV4-1, with 13 nucleotides matching TRBD2. CDR1 is MGHRA and CDR2 is YSYEKL in the germline V gene. The CDR3 sequence is 19 residues long. Trimming removed 2 bases from V and 3 bases from J; junction bases left unmatched: 9. As DNA, the CDR3 is TGCGCCAGCAGCCAACAAATAGGCACTAGCGGGAGGGACACCGGGGAGCTGTTTTTT. Amino acid sequence: CASSQQIGTSGRDTGELFF.

V usage is TRBV11-3 and J usage is TRBJ2-1; the match to TRBD2 covers 9 bases. The germline CDR1 and CDR2 sequences are SGHNT and YENEEA. The ends lost 4 bases at V and 10 bases at J; junction bases unmatched: 8. There are 14 residues in the CDR3. The CDR3 protein is CASSWREGQGEQFF. CDR3 DNA sequence: TGTGCCAGCAGCTGGCGGGAGGGCCAAGGCGAGCAGTTCTTC.

V gene TRBV5-8 combines with J gene TRBJ2-4, with D possibly being TRBD1 (6 bases). The germline gives CDR1 SGHTS, CDR2 YDEGEE. V lost 3 bases to trimming and J lost 9 bases, with 13 bases between them. This CDR3 comprises 13 residues. The CDR3 nucleotides read TGTGCCAGCAGCTACAGGGCGGCGGTCATTCAGTACTTC. Translated, it gives CASSYRAAVIQYF.

This chain links TRBV19 with TRBJ1-1, with TRBD1 matching 7 bases. V shed 5 bases, J shed 0 bases, and the junction held 6 bases outside the gene matches. Germline V gene sequence: CDR1 LNHDA, CDR2 SQIVND (reference sequence). The CDR3 sequence is 15 residues long. CDR3 coding DNA: TGTGCCAGTAGTCTAAGGACAGGACTGAACACTGAAGCTTTCTTT. As protein: CASSLRTGLNTEAFF. Full variable domain (outside the CDR3, taken from reference TRBV19 and TRBJ1-1): DGGITQSPKYLFRKEGQNVTLSCEQNLNHDAMYWYRQDPGQGLRLIYYSQIVNDFQKGDIAEGYSVSREKKESFPLTVTSAQKNPTAFYLCASSLRTGLNTEAFFGQGTRLTVV.

This clone occurred once. In DNA, the CDR3 is TGTGCCAGTAGTATTGGACAGAACAATGAGCAGTTCTTC. Protein: CASSIGQNNEQFF. The chain couples TRBV19 to TRBJ2-1, with D tentatively TRBD1 (6 bases). CDR1 is LNHDA and CDR2 is SQIVND in the germline V gene (reference sequence). Trimming took 3 bases from V and 5 from J, leaving 8 bases between them. CDR3 length equals 13 residues.

This chain uses TRBV11-3 with TRBJ1-2; D perhaps matches TRBD1 (5 bases). Germline CDR1 SGHNT, CDR2 YENEEA. Trimming removed 5 bases at V and 4 bases at J, with 23 bases between. The CDR3 totals 17 residues. The CDR3 here is CASSLPGGIPGSYGYTF. CDR3 coding DNA: TGTGCCAGCAGCCTCCCGGGGGGGATCCCCGGGTCCTATGGCTACACCTTC.

The genes are TRBV5-1 and TRBJ2-1; 14 bases fit TRBD2. Germline assignment: CDR1 SGHRS and CDR2 YFSETQ. The junction had 9 bases not matched to a gene; V was cut back by 3 bases and J by 13 bases. CDR3 length equals 15 residues. CDR3 nucleotide sequence: TGCGCCAGCAGCTCAGGGACTAGCGGGGGAGAACCCCAGTTCTTC. This encodes CASSSGTSGGEPQFF.

The CDR3 nucleotides read TGTGCCAGCAGCCCTGGGACTAGCGGGGGCCCTTGGTTTGAGCAGTTCTTC. Its translation is CASSPGTSGGPWFEQFF. V and J are TRBV3-1 (or the pseudogene TRBV3-2) and TRBJ2-1, with TRBD2 matching over 14 bases. The CDR3 runs to 17 residues. From germline, CDR1 is LGHDT and CDR2 YNNKEL (reference sequence). V was clipped by 4 bases and J by 9 bases; unmatched bases: 11.

The V gene is TRBV5-1, the J gene TRBJ2-3, with TRBD1 matching 8 bases. The CDR3 is 15 amino acids. CDR1 is SGHRS and CDR2 is YFSETQ in the germline V gene. The trim removed 3 bases at V and 4 bases at J, leaving 7 bases unmatched. The CDR3 DNA follows: TGCGCCAGCAGCTCTCCAGGGGGCGGGCCAGATACGCAGTATTTT. Translated: CASSSPGGGPDTQYF.

This clone was observed once. The chain uses TRBV5-4 and TRBJ1-2, with TRBD1 matching 7 bases. Germline V CDR1 and CDR2: SGHNT, YYREEE (reference sequence). V was pared by 0 bases and J by 2 bases, with 4 bases of the junction left unmatched. CDR3 size: 15 residues. The CDR3 loop reads CASSLATGVNYGYTF. CDR3 sequence (DNA): TGTGCCAGCAGCTTGGCTACAGGGGTCAACTATGGCTACACCTTC.

The chain links TRBV5-6 to TRBJ1-1; TRBD1 matches at 8 bases. Germline CDR1 SGHDT, CDR2 YYEEEE. Losses at the gene ends were 4 bases for V and 5 bases for J; bases not matched to a gene: 4. The CDR3 has 13 residues. In DNA, the CDR3 is TGTGCCAGCAGCGCACAGGGGGGGACTGAAGCTTTCTTT. The encoded protein is CASSAQGGTEAFF.

V usage is TRBV4-1 and J usage is TRBJ2-6; 7 bases align to TRBD2. Germline V gene data show CDR1 as MGHRA and CDR2 as YSYEKL. This CDR3 is 15 amino acids long. The V gene end was trimmed by 4 bases and the J gene end by 2 bases; junction bases not matched to a gene: 2. Written as DNA, the CDR3 is TGCGCCAGCAGCCTGGCGGGAGCTGGGGCCAACGTCCTGACTTTC. This gives the protein CASSLAGAGANVLTF.

The CDR3 loop reads CASQKEGISRYF. CDR3 sequence (DNA): TGTGCCAGCCAAAAAGAGGGAATTAGTCGGTATTTT. The chain is built from TRBV6-6 and TRBJ2-3, with D perhaps matching TRBD2 (5 bases). Germline CDR1 and CDR2: MNHNY and SVGAGI (reference sequence). Trimming removed 8 bases at V and 14 bases at J, with 20 bases between. The CDR3 extends over 12 amino acids.

CDR3 DNA: TGTGCCAGCAGCCCCGGGACAGCTTTTTACGAGCAGTACGTC. Its translation: CASSPGTAFYEQYV. The chain is built from TRBV5-5 and TRBJ2-7; TRBD1 agrees at 7 bases. Germline CDR1 reads SGHKS; CDR2 reads YYEKEE (reference sequence). This CDR3 comprises 14 residues. J lost 4 bases, V lost 4 bases, and 8 bases had no gene match.

The chain joins TRBV5-1 to TRBJ2-2, with TRBD2 matching over 14 bases. The CDR3 consists of 16 residues. V gave up 4 bases and J gave up 6 bases; unmatched junction bases: 5. Germline V gene sequence: CDR1 SGHRS, CDR2 YFSETQ. This CDR3 reads CASSLGTSGRSGELFF. The CDR3 nucleotides read TGCGCCAGCAGCCTGGGGACTAGCGGGAGATCCGGGGAGCTGTTTTTT.

This sequence joins TRBV6-5 and TRBJ1-1; 9 positions agree with TRBD1. The germline gives CDR1 MNHEY, CDR2 SVGAGI. The CDR3 spans 13 residues. J lost 4 bases, V lost 6 bases, and 3 bases had no gene match. CDR3 nucleotides: TGTGCCAGCAGAGAGACAGGGGGCACTGAAGCTTTCTTT. Translated: CASRETGGTEAFF.

The chain links TRBV18 to TRBJ2-1; 10 bases are a match to TRBD1. The ends lost 3 bases at V and 8 bases at J; junction bases unmatched: 4. The CDR3 contains 14 residues. The germline V gene has CDR1 KGHSH and CDR2 LQKENI. CDR3 DNA sequence: TGTGCCAGCTCACCGACAGGGGGCTGGGATGAGCAGTTCTTC. Translated: CASSPTGGWDEQFF.

The gene calls are TRBV3-1 (or the pseudogene TRBV3-2) and TRBJ2-2, with D tentatively TRBD1 (5 bases). The V and J ends lost 2 bases and 6 bases respectively, with 16 bases between them. The CDR3 extends over 16 amino acids. Germline assignment: CDR1 LGHDT and CDR2 YNNKEL (reference sequence). Here the CDR3 DNA reads TGTGCCAGCAGCCAATCCAGGGTGTTCGTGGCCGGGGAGCTGTTTTTT. Protein sequence: CASSQSRVFVAGELFF.

The rearrangement uses TRBV5-8 and TRBJ1-3; D is uncertain. This CDR3 contains 13 residues. V shed 4 bases and J shed 0 bases, with 5 bases lying between them. The germline gives CDR1 SGHTS, CDR2 YDEGEE. The CDR3, as DNA: TGTGCCAGCAGCGAGGTCTCTGGAAACACCATATATTTT. Its protein product is CASSEVSGNTIYF.

This chain links TRBV7-2 with TRBJ1-4, with a weak D call TRBD1 (6 bases). The V end lost 1 base, the J end lost 15 bases, and 12 bases lay between the germline ends. In germline, CDR1 is SGHTA, CDR2 FQGNSA. CDR3 length: 12 residues. In DNA form, the CDR3 reads TGTGCCAGCAGCTTAGAGAGGGGGAAGTTGTTTTTT. This translates into CASSLERGKLFF.

The chain recombines TRBV5-1 with TRBJ2-2, with D perhaps matching TRBD2 (6 bases). Trimming stripped 1 base from V and 1 base from J, with 14 bases between. CDR3 length: 17 amino acids. Germline CDR1 is SGHRS and CDR2 is YFSETQ. The CDR3 DNA is TGCGCCAGCAGCTTGTATGTTGGGGGGATGAACACCGGGGAGCTGTTTTTT. Amino acid sequence: CASSLYVGGMNTGELFF.